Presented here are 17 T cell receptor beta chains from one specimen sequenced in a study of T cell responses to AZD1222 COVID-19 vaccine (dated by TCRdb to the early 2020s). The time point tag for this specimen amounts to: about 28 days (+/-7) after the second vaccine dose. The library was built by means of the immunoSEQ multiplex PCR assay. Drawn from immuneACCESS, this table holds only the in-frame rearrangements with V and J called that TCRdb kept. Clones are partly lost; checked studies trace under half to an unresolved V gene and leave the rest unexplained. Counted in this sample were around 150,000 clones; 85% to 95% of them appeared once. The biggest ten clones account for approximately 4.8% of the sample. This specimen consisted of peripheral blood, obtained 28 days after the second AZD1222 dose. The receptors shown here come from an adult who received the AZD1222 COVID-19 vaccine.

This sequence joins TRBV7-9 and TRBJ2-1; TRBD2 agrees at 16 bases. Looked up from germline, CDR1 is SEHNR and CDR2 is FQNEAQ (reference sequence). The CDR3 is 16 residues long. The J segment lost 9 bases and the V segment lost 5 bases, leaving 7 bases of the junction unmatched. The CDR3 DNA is TGTGCCAGCAGCACAGGGACTAGCGGGAGGGCGGGTGAGCAGTTCTTC. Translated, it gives CASSTGTSGRAGEQFF.

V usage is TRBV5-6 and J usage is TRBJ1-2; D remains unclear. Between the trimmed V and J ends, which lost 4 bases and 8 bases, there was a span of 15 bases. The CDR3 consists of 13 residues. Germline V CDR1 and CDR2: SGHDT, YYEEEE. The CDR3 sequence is CASSISSGWGYTF. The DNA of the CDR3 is TGTGCCAGCAGCATAAGCTCGGGGTGGGGCTACACCTTC. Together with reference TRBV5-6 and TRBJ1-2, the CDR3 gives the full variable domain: DAGVTQSPTHLIKTRGQQVTLRCSPKSGHDTVSWYQQALGQGPQFIFQYYEEEERQRGNFPDRFSGHQFPNYSSELNVNALLLGDSALYLCASSISSGWGYTFGSGTRLTVV.

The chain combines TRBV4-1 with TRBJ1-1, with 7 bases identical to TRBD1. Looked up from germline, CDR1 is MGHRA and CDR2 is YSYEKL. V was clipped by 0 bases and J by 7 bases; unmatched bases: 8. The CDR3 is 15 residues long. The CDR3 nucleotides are TGCGCCAGCAGCCAAGAGGCAGGGGGTGGTGATGAAGCTTTCTTT. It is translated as CASSQEAGGGDEAFF.

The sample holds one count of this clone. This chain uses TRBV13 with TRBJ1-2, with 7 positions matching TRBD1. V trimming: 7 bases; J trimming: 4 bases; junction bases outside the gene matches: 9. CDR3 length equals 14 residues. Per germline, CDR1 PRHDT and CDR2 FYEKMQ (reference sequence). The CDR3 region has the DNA TGTGCCAGCAACCAACACCGACAGGGCTATGGCTACACCTTC. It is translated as CASNQHRQGYGYTF.

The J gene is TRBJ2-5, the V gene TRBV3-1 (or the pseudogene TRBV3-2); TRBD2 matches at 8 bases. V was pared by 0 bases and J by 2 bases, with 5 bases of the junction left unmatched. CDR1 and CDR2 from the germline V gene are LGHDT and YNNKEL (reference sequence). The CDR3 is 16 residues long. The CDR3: CASSQDRGGGQETQYF. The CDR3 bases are TGTGCCAGCAGCCAAGACCGGGGGGGCGGTCAAGAGACCCAGTACTTC.

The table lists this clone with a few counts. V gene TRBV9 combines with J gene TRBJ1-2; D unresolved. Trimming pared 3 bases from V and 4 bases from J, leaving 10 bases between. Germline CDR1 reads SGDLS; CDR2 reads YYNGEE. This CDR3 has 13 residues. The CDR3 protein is CASSGRKSYGYTF. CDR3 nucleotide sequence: TGTGCCAGCAGCGGGCGCAAAAGCTATGGCTACACCTTC. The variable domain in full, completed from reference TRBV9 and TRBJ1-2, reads DSGVTQTPKHLITATGQRVTLRCSPRSGDLSVYWYQQSLDQGLQFLIQYYNGEERAKGNILERFSAQQFPDLHSELNLSSLELGDSALYFCASSGRKSYGYTFGSGTRLTVV.

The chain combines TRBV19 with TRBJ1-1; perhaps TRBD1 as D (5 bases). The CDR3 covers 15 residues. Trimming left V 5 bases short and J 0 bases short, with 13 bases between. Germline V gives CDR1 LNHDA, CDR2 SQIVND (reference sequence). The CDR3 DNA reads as TGTGCCAGTAGTCTCCGACAGAAGATGAACACTGAAGCTTTCTTT. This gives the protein CASSLRQKMNTEAFF.

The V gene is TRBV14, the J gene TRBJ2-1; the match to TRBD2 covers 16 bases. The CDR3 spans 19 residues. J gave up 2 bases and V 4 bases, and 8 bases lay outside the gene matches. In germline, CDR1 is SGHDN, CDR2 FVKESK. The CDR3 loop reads CASSPPGTSGRAPYNEQFF. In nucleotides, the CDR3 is TGTGCCAGCAGCCCCCCGGGGACTAGCGGGAGGGCCCCCTACAATGAGCAGTTCTTC.

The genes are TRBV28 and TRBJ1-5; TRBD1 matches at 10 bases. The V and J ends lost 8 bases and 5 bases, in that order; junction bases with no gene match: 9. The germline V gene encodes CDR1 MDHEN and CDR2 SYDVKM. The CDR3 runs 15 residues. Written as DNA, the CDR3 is TGTGCCAGCTACGGGAGACAGGGGGCTTATCAGCCCCAGCATTTT. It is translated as CASYGRQGAYQPQHF.

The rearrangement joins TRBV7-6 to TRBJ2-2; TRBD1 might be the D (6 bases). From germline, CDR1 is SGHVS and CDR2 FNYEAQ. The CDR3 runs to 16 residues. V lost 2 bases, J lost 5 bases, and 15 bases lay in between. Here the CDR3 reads CASSLRRQGNTGELFF. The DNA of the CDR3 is TGTGCCAGCAGCTTAAGACGGCAGGGGAATACCGGGGAGCTGTTTTTT.

CDR3 nucleotide sequence: TGCAGCGTTGTTTCAGGGGACAAACTAGCGGCACCTTACGAGCAGTACTTC. Encoded protein: CSVVSGDKLAAPYEQYF. V gene TRBV29-1 combines with J gene TRBJ2-7, with 8 positions matching TRBD2. V shed 4 bases and J 4 bases; nucleotides not matched to a gene: 18. This CDR3 contains 17 residues. Germline CDR1 is SQVTM and CDR2 is ANQGSEA.

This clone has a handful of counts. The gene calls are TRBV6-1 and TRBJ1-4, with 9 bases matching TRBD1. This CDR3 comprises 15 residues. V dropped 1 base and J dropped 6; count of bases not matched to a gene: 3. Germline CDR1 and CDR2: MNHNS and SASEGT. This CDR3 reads CASSEEGQGYEKLFF. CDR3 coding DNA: TGTGCCAGCAGTGAAGAGGGACAGGGATATGAAAAACTGTTTTTT.

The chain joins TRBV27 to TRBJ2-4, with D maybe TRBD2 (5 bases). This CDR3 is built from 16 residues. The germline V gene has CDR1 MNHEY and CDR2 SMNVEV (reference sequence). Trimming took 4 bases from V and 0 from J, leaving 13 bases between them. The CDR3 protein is CASSSLSGLAKNIQYF. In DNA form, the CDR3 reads TGTGCCAGCAGTTCCCTCTCGGGGTTAGCCAAAAACATTCAGTACTTC.

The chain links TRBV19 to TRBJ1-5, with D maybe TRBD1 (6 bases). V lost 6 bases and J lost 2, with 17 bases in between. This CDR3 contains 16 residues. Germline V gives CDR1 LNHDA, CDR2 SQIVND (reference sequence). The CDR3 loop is CASRTNKAGGNQPQHF. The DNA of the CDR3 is TGTGCCAGTAGAACGAACAAGGCAGGGGGCAATCAGCCCCAGCATTTT.

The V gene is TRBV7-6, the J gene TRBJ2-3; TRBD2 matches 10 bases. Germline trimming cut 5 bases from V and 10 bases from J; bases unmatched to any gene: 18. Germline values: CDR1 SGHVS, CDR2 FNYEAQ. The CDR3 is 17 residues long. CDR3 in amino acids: CASSHPGLAAPGGSQYF. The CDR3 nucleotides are TGTGCCAGCAGCCACCCAGGACTAGCGGCGCCGGGGGGCTCGCAGTATTTT.

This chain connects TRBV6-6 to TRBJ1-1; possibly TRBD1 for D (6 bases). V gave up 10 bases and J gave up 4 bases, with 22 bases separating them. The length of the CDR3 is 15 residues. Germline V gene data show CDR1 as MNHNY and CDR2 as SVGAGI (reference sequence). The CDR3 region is CATHPPGTGATEAFF. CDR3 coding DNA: TGTGCCACTCACCCACCCGGGACGGGGGCCACTGAAGCTTTCTTT.

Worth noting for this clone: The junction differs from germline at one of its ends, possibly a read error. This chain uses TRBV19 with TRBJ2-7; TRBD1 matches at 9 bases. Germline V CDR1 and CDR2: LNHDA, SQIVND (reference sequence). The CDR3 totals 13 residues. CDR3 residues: CASIWTGAKSRYF. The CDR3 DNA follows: TGTGCCAGTATCTGGACAGGGGCCAAGTCAAGGTATTTC.